The clone carrying this T cell receptor beta chain has a count of ten or more. Germline V lookup: CDR1 LNHDA, CDR2 SQIVND (reference sequence). Trimming took 7 bases from V and 4 from J; bases not matched to a gene: 10. CDR3 length: 15 amino acids. The data belong to a study of tumor-infiltrating lymphocytes in oesophageal squamous cell carcinoma. TCRdb reprocessed the PCR reads with MiXCR, giving one entry per CDR3 protein. Among about 17,000 distinct CDR3 sequences, around 43% were seen once, and the ten largest hold under 20%. This TCR derives from a female donor with esophageal squamous cell carcinoma. The sample comprised normal esophageal tissue next to the tumor. This rearrangement joins TRBV19 to TRBJ2-5, with 9 positions matching TRBD2. The CDR3 is CASTPGTSSTETQYF. In DNA, the CDR3 is TGTGCCAGTACCCCCGGGACTAGCTCAACAGAGACCCAGTACTTC.